The 6 T cell receptor beta chains given below trace back to one sample, sequenced in a study of T cell responses to AZD1222 COVID-19 vaccine. Profiled with immunoSEQ multiplex PCR; TCRdb holds only in-frame clones, not every one. The data contain 130,000 to 150,000 clones, over 80% of them singletons. The material sequenced was peripheral blood, taken on day 0 of MenACWY control vaccination. The receptors shown here come from an adult in good health.

The chain has TRBV30 and TRBJ1-1; no firm D call. CDR1 and CDR2 from the germline V gene are GTSNPN and SVGIG (reference sequence). Trimming shortened V by 1 base and J by 5 bases, and 8 bases separated the two germline ends. The CDR3 length is 12 residues. CDR3 protein: CAWSAGLTEAFF. Written as DNA, the CDR3 is TGTGCCTGGAGTGCAGGTTTGACTGAAGCTTTCTTT.

This CDR3 is CATSVLGITNTGELFF. The CDR3 nucleotides read TGTGCCACCAGTGTGCTGGGAATAACGAACACCGGGGAGCTGTTTTTT. This rearrangement joins TRBV24-1 to TRBJ2-2; D gene unclear. This CDR3 has 16 amino acids. CDR1 is KGHDR, CDR2 SFDVKD, per germline. V was shortened by 5 bases and J by 0 bases, with 12 bases between the two germline ends.

The chain carries TRBV6-5 and TRBJ2-2; 12 bases agree with TRBD2. This CDR3 has 16 residues. Germline CDR1 is MNHEY and CDR2 is SVGAGI. V gave up 2 bases and J gave up 10 bases; unmatched junction bases: 8. CDR3 coding DNA: TGTGCCAGCAGTTACCCCCTAGCGGGGGGGCGGGAGGAGCTGTTTTTT. This sequence encodes CASSYPLAGGREELFF.

This clone was found once. V is TRBV3-1 (or the pseudogene TRBV3-2) and J is TRBJ1-4; TRBD1 matches 8 bases. Germline V gene lookup returns CDR1 LGHDT and CDR2 YNNKEL (reference sequence). The V and J ends lost 3 bases and 1 base, in that order; junction bases with no gene match: 10. This CDR3 comprises 18 residues. CDR3 in DNA: TGTGCCAGCAGCCAGTGGGCAGGGGGCGTGGAAACTAATGAAAAACTGTTTTTT. It yields the protein CASSQWAGGVETNEKLFF.

CDR3 nucleotide sequence: TGCGCCAGCAACCCCACCGACAGGGGGGGCACTGAAGCTTTCTTT. Its protein product is CASNPTDRGGTEAFF. The rearrangement joins TRBV4-1 to TRBJ1-1, with 9 bases aligning to TRBD1. Germline V gene sequence: CDR1 MGHRA, CDR2 YSYEKL. The junction had 10 bases not matched to a gene; V was cut back by 7 bases and J by 4 bases. The CDR3 length is 15 residues.

The rearrangement joins TRBV5-8 to TRBJ1-2, with unresolved D. The CDR3 is made up of 14 amino acids. V gave up 5 bases and J gave up 3 bases, with 14 bases separating them. The germline V gene has CDR1 SGHTS and CDR2 YDEGEE. The CDR3 DNA reads as TGTGCCAGCAGATCGCCAGCCCGGGACTATGGCTACACCTTC. It yields the protein CASRSPARDYGYTF.